This T cell receptor beta chain is from a study of T cell repertoires in cytomegalovirus infection. In regard to this clonotype: Antigen specificity is unknown.

Study-wide results and limits: The cumulative frequency of public TCR beta families identified carriers of CMV plus the relevant HLA.

This CDR3 has 13 residues. V was pared by 7 bases and J by 4 bases, with 11 bases between. Per the germline V gene, CDR1 is MNHEY and CDR2 is SVGEGT. One entry per CDR3 protein, called by TCRdb with MiXCR from the reads. The table shows around 330,000 distinct CDR3 sequences, with about a sixth occurring only once. The clonotype was recovered from a human donor in good health (CMV status not recorded). Some clones in this sample may be carry-over from other donors' samples. The sample was PBMCs. V gene TRBV6-2 or TRBV6-3 combines with J gene TRBJ2-1; weak D call: TRBD1 (5 bases). CDR3 residues: CASIRQGYNEQFF. The CDR3 region has the DNA TGTGCCAGCATCCGGCAGGGTTACAATGAGCAGTTCTTC.